This is a list of T cell receptor beta chains from one sample in a study of patients and donors after allogeneic stem cell transplantation. TCRdb itself ran the RT-PCR reads through MiXCR, one entry per CDR3 protein. Seen here are 900,000 to 1,000,000 distinct CDR3 sequences, approximately 19% observed once, and the top ten hold 5% to 6.5%. The sequenced sample was blood, either unsorted or a sorted T cell fraction (not recorded which). These receptors were obtained from a human donor who was either an allogeneic HSCT recipient or a stem cell or donor lymphocyte infusion donor (not recorded which). It is not recorded whose cells these are; they may come from a transplant donor. Each CDR3 is given with its conserved first and last residue. The D gene is left open where the match is weak. Clone size, where shown, is once, few, many, or a class for clones that have expanded.

size: .; J: TRBJ1-4; V: TRBV6-5; D: TRBD1; DNA: TGTGCCAGCAGTTACGGGGGCCCGACAGGGGAGGAAAAACTGTTTTTT; CDR3: CASSYGGPTGEEKLFF
size: .; J: TRBJ2-1; V: TRBV6-2/TRBV6-3; D: TRBD1; DNA: TGTGCCAGCAGTATGGACAGGGGACAAACCTACAATGAGCAGTTCTTC; CDR3: CASSMDRGQTYNEQFF
size: many; J: TRBJ2-3; V: TRBV20-1; D: TRBD2; DNA: TGCAGTGCTAGAGGAGCGGGGGGAAGCACAGATACGCAGTATTTT; CDR3: CSARGAGGSTDTQYF
size: many; J: TRBJ2-7; V: TRBV12-3/TRBV12-4; D: TRBD1; DNA: TGTGCCAGCAGTAGGGGACAGGACCAGTACTTC; CDR3: CASSRGQDQYF
size: few; J: TRBJ1-3; V: TRBV11-1; D: .; DNA: TGTGCCAGCAGGGAAGAAGGTATCGGCAGGGGAAGCTCTGGAAACACCATATATTTT; CDR3: CASREEGIGRGSSGNTIYF
size: .; J: TRBJ1-1; V: TRBV5-1; D: .; DNA: TGCGCCAGCAGCCTATACGGCCGTGGGCTCGGTGGCACTGAAGCTTTCTTT; CDR3: CASSLYGRGLGGTEAFF
size: .; J: TRBJ2-7; V: TRBV29-1; D: .; DNA: TGCAGCGTTAAAAGGAGAAACGAGCAGTACTTC; CDR3: CSVKRRNEQYF
size: .; J: TRBJ2-2; V: TRBV7-6; D: .; DNA: TGTGCCAGCAGCTTAGCGCGGACTACCTACACCGGGGAGCTGTTTTTT; CDR3: CASSLARTTYTGELFF
size: .; J: TRBJ2-1; V: TRBV27; D: TRBD2; DNA: TGTGCCAGCAGTTTCAATAGCGGGTGGAGCTCCTACAATGAGCAGTTCTTC; CDR3: CASSFNSGWSSYNEQFF
size: many; J: TRBJ2-2; V: TRBV29-1; D: .; DNA: TGCAGCGTTGTGAGGGGCACCGGGGAGCTGTTTTTT; CDR3: CSVVRGTGELFF
size: few; J: TRBJ2-3; V: TRBV11-2; D: TRBD2; DNA: TGTGCCAGCAGCTTCCCCAACTCTAGCGGGGGGGCCGGGACAGATACGCAGTATTTT; CDR3: CASSFPNSSGGAGTDTQYF
size: .; J: TRBJ2-7; V: TRBV7-8; D: TRBD2; DNA: TGTGCCAGCAGCCCAGTGGGGGGGACGTACTACGAGCAGTACTTC; CDR3: CASSPVGGTYYEQYF
size: .; J: TRBJ1-1; V: TRBV7-9; D: .; DNA: TGTGCCCCGGGACTCGACTTAGGGACTGAAGCTTTCTTT; CDR3: CAPGLDLGTEAFF
size: few; J: TRBJ2-7; V: TRBV12-3/TRBV12-4; D: .; DNA: TGTGCCAGCAGCCGAAGAGGGACCTACGAGCAGTACTTC; CDR3: CASSRRGTYEQYF
size: once; J: TRBJ2-1; V: TRBV19; D: .; DNA: TGTGCCAGTAGTGTCTTCAGGGTTACGAGCTCCTACAATGAGCAGTTCTTC; CDR3: CASSVFRVTSSYNEQFF
size: many; J: TRBJ1-1; V: TRBV7-9; D: .; DNA: TGTGCCAGCAGCTTAGGTCCAGTAGGGGTTACTGAAGCTTTCTTT; CDR3: CASSLGPVGVTEAFF
size: few; J: TRBJ2-1; V: TRBV7-3; D: TRBD2; DNA: TGTGCCAGCAGCCCAGCGGGGGGGCTATACAATGAGCAGTTCTTC; CDR3: CASSPAGGLYNEQFF
size: .; J: TRBJ2-2; V: TRBV9; D: .; DNA: TGTGCCAGCAGCGTAGTCGACGGGGGCAACACCGGGGAGCTGTTTTTT; CDR3: CASSVVDGGNTGELFF
size: few; J: TRBJ2-3; V: TRBV15; D: TRBD1; DNA: TGTGCCACCAGCAGAGAAACAGGGGGCACATATACGCAGTATTTT; CDR3: CATSRETGGTYTQYF
size: few; J: TRBJ2-3; V: TRBV11-3; D: .; DNA: TGTGCCAGCAGCGAGGGTCCGATGGCAACTAGCACAGATACGCAGTATTTT; CDR3: CASSEGPMATSTDTQYF
size: few; J: TRBJ2-2; V: TRBV24-1; D: .; DNA: TGTGCCACCAGTGATATCAATCGAGGGGCGGGACAGTTGGCAATCGGGGAGCTGTTTTTT; CDR3: CATSDINRGAGQLAIGELFF
size: few; J: TRBJ2-7; V: TRBV24-1; D: .; DNA: TGTGCCACCAGTAGCCCAGCCGCCTACGAGCAGTACTTC; CDR3: CATSSPAAYEQYF
size: .; J: TRBJ2-1; V: TRBV5-1; D: .; DNA: TGCGCCAGCAGCTCAGGACAAACCGGATCCTACAATGAGCAGTTCTTC; CDR3: CASSSGQTGSYNEQFF
size: once; J: TRBJ1-2; V: TRBV5-6; D: TRBD1; DNA: TGTGCCAGCCGTTGGACAGGGGGCTACTATGGCTACACCTTC; CDR3: CASRWTGGYYGYTF
size: .; J: TRBJ2-1; V: TRBV12-5; D: .; DNA: TGTGCTAGTGGTTTTGAGGAAAATGAGCAGTTCTTC; CDR3: CASGFEENEQFF
size: .; J: TRBJ2-1; V: TRBV5-1; D: .; DNA: TGCGCCAGCAGCAACGGAGCAGGCAATGAGCAGTTCTTC; CDR3: CASSNGAGNEQFF
size: many; J: TRBJ1-1; V: TRBV5-1; D: .; DNA: TGCGCCAGCAGCTACGACCTGAACACTGAAGCTTTCTTT; CDR3: CASSYDLNTEAFF
size: few; J: TRBJ2-7; V: TRBV7-2; D: .; DNA: TGTGCCAGCAGCTTAGTCGGTCCTGACTACGAGCAGTACTTC; CDR3: CASSLVGPDYEQYF
size: .; J: TRBJ1-4; V: TRBV12-3/TRBV12-4; D: .; DNA: TGTGCCAGCAGGGACCACGGGGGCTCGAGTGAAAAACTGTTTTTT; CDR3: CASRDHGGSSEKLFF
size: few; J: TRBJ2-2; V: TRBV20-1; D: TRBD2; DNA: TGCAGTGCTAGACTAGCGGGGACCCCGAACACCGGGGAGCTGTTTTTT; CDR3: CSARLAGTPNTGELFF
size: .; J: TRBJ2-1; V: TRBV6-1; D: TRBD2; DNA: TGTGCCAGCACCCTAGCGGGAGGCCCCGACAATGAGCAGTTCTTC; CDR3: CASTLAGGPDNEQFF
size: few; J: TRBJ2-3; V: TRBV29-1; D: .; DNA: TGCAGCGTTGGGATGGGTGACACAGATACGCAGTATTTT; CDR3: CSVGMGDTDTQYF